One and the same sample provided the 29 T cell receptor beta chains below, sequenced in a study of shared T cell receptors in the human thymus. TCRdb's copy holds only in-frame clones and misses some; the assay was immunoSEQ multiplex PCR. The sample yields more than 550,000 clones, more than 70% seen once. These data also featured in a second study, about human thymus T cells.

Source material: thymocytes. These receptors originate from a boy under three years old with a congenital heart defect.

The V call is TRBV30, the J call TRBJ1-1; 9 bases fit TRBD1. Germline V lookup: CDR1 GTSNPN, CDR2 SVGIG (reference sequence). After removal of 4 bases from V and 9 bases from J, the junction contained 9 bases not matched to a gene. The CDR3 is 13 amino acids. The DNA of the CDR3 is TGTGCCTGGAAGGGACAGGGCCACGGAAAAGCTTTCTTT. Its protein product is CAWKGQGHGKAFF.

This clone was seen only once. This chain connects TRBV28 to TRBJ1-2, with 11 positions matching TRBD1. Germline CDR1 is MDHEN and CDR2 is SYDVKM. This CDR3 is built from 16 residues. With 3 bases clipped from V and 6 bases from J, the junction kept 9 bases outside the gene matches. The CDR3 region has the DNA TGTGCCAGCAGTTTTTACCGGGACAGGGGGGAGAATGGCTACACCTTC. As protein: CASSFYRDRGENGYTF.

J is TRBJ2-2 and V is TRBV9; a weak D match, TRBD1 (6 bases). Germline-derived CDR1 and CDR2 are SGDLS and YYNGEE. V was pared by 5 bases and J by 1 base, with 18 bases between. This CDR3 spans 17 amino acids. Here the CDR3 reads CASSSLLARGNTGELFF. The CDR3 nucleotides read TGTGCCAGCAGTTCGCTCCTGGCCAGGGGGAACACCGGGGAGCTGTTTTTT.

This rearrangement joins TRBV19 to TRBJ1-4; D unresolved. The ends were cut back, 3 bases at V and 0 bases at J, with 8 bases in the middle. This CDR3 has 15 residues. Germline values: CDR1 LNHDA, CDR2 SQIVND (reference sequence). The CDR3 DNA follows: TGTGCCAGTAGTATCCTGCGGTCAACTAATGAAAAACTGTTTTTT. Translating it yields CASSILRSTNEKLFF.

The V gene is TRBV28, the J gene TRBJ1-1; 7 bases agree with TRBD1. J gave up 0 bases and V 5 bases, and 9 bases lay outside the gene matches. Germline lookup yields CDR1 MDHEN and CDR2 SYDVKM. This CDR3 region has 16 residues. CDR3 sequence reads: CASSLRKTGLNTEAFF. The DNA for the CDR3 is TGTGCCAGCAGTCTGCGTAAGACAGGGCTGAACACTGAAGCTTTCTTT. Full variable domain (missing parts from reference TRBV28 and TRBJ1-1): DVKVTQSSRYLVKRTGEKVFLECVQDMDHENMFWYRQDPGLGLRLIYFSYDVKMKEKGDIPEGYSVSREKKERFSLILESASTNQTSMYLCASSLRKTGLNTEAFFGQGTRLTVV.

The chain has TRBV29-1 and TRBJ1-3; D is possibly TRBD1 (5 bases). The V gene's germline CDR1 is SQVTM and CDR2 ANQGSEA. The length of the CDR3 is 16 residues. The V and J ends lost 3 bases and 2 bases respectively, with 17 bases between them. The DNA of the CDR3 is TGCAGCGTTGATAGGGGTGGGGGGTCGGCTGGAAACACCATATATTTT. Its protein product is CSVDRGGGSAGNTIYF. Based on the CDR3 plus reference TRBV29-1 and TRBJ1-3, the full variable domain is SAVISQKPSRDICQRGTSLTIQCQVDSQVTMMFWYRQQPGQSLTLIATANQGSEATYESGFVIDKFPISRPNLTFSTLTVSNMSPEDSSIYLCSVDRGGGSAGNTIYFGEGSWLTVV.

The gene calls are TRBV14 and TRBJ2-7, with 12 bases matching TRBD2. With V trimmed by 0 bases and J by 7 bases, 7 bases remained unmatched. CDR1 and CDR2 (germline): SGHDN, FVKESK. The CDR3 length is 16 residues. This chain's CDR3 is CASSQDGLAGGPEQYF. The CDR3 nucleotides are TGTGCCAGCAGCCAAGATGGGCTAGCGGGGGGGCCGGAGCAGTACTTC.

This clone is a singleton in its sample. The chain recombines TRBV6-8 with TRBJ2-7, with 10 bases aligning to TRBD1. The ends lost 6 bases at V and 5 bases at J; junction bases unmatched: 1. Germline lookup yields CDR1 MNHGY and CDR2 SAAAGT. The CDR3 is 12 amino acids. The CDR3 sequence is CASRGTGDEQYF. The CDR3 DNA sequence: TGTGCCAGCAGAGGGACAGGGGACGAGCAGTACTTC.

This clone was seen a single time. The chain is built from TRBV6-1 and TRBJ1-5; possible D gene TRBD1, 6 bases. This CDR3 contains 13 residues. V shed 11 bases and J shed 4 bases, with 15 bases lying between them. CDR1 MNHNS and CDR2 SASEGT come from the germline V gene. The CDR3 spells CAESTGRNQPQHF. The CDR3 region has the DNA TGTGCCGAGTCGACAGGCCGAAATCAGCCCCAGCATTTT.

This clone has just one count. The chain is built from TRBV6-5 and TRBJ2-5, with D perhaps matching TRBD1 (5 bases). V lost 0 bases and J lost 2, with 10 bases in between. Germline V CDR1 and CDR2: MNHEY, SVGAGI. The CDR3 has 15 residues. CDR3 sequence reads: CASSYSTRDQETQYF. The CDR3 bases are TGTGCCAGCAGTTACTCGACCAGGGATCAAGAGACCCAGTACTTC.

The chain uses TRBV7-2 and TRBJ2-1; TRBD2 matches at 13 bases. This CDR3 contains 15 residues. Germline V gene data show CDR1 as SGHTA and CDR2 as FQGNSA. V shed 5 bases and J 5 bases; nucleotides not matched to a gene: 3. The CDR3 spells CASSPLAGGDNEQFF. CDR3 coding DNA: TGTGCCAGCAGCCCACTAGCGGGGGGGGACAATGAGCAGTTCTTC.

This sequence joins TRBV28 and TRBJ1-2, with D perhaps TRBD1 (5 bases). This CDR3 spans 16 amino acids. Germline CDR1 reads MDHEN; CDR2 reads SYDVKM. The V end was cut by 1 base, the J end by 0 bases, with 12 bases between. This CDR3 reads CASSLYSRQTNYGYTF. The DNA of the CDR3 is TGTGCCAGCAGTTTATACTCGAGACAGACTAACTATGGCTACACCTTC.

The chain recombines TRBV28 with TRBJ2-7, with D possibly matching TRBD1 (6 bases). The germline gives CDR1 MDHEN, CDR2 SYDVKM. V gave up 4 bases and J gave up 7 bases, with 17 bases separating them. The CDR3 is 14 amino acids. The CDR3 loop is CASSSRPQGEEQYF. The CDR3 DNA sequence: TGTGCCAGCAGTTCTCGCCCACAGGGCGAGGAGCAGTACTTC. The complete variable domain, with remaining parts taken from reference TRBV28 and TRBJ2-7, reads DVKVTQSSRYLVKRTGEKVFLECVQDMDHENMFWYRQDPGLGLRLIYFSYDVKMKEKGDIPEGYSVSREKKERFSLILESASTNQTSMYLCASSSRPQGEEQYFGPGTRLTVT.

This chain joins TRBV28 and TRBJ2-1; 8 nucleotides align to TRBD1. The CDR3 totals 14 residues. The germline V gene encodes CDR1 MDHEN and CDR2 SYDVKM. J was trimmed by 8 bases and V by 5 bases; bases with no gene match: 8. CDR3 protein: CASSGRQGAYEQFF. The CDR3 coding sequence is TGTGCCAGCAGTGGTAGGCAGGGGGCGTATGAGCAGTTCTTC. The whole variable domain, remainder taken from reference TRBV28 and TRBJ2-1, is DVKVTQSSRYLVKRTGEKVFLECVQDMDHENMFWYRQDPGLGLRLIYFSYDVKMKEKGDIPEGYSVSREKKERFSLILESASTNQTSMYLCASSGRQGAYEQFFGPGTRLTVL.

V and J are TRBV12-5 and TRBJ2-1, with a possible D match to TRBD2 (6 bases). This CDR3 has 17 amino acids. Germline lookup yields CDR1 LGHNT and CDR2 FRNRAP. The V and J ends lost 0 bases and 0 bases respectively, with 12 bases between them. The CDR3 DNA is TGTGCTAGTGGTTTGGTACGAGGAGGGAGCTCCTACAATGAGCAGTTCTTC. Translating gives CASGLVRGGSSYNEQFF.

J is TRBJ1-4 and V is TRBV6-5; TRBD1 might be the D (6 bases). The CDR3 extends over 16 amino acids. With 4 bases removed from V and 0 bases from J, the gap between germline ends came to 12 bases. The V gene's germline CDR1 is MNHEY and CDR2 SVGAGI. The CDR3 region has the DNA TGTGCCAGCAGTTTCAGGGGTCCTACAACTAATGAAAAACTGTTTTTT. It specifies CASSFRGPTTNEKLFF.

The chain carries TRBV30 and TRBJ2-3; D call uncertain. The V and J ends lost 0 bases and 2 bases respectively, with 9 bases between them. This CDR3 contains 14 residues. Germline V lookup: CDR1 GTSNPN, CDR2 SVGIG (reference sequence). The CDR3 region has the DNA TGTGCCTGGAGTGTACCTAGGTTCACAGATACGCAGTATTTT. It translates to CAWSVPRFTDTQYF.

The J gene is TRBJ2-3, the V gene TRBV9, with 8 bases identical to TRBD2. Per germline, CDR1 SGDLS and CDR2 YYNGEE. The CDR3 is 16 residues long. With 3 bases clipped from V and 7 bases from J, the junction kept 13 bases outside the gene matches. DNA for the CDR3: TGTGCCAGCAGCGGGTCCGCGGAGGGCGGGAGGTATACGCAGTATTTT. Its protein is CASSGSAEGGRYTQYF.

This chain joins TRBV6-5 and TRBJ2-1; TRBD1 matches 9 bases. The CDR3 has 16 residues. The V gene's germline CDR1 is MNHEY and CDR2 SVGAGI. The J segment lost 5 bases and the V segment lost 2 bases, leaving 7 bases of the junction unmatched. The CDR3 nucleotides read TGTGCCAGCAGTTACAGGGGACAGGGTCTGCACAATGAGCAGTTCTTC. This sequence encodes CASSYRGQGLHNEQFF.

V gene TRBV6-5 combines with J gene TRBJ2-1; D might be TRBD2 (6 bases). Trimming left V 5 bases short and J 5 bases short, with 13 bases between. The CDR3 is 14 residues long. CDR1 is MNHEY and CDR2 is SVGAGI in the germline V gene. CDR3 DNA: TGTGCCAGCAGTGGCGCTAGCGCCAACAATGAGCAGTTCTTC. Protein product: CASSGASANNEQFF.

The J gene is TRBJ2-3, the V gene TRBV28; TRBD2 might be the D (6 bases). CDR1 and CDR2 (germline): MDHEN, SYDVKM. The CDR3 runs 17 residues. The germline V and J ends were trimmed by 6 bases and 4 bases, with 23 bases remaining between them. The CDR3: CASRPGLLYGGADTQYF. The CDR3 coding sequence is TGTGCCAGCAGACCCGGACTCCTCTACGGCGGGGCAGATACGCAGTATTTT. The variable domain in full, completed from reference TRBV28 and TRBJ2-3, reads DVKVTQSSRYLVKRTGEKVFLECVQDMDHENMFWYRQDPGLGLRLIYFSYDVKMKEKGDIPEGYSVSREKKERFSLILESASTNQTSMYLCASRPGLLYGGADTQYFGPGTRLTVL.

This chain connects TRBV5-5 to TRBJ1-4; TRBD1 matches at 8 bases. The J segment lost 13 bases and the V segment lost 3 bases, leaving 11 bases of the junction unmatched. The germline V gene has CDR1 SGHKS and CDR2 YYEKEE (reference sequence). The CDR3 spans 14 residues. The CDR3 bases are TGTGCCAGCAGCTACCACCCTAAAACAGGGGGACTGTTTTTT. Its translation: CASSYHPKTGGLFF.

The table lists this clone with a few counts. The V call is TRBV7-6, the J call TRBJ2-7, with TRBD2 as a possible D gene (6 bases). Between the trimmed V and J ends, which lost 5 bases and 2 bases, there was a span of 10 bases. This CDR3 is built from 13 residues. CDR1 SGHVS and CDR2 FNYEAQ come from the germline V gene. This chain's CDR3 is CASSQGLTYEQYF. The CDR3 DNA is TGTGCCAGCAGCCAGGGACTTACCTACGAGCAGTACTTC.

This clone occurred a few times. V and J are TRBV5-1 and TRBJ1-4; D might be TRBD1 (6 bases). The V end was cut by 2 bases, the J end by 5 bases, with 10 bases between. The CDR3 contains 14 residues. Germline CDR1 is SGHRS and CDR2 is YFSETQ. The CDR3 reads CASSFGQLNEKLFF. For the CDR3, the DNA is TGCGCCAGCAGCTTCGGACAGCTGAATGAAAAACTGTTTTTT.

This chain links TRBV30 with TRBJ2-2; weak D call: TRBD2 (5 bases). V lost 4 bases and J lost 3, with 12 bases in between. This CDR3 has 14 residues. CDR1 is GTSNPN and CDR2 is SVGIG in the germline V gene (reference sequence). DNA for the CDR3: TGTGCCTGGAAGCCGAGGGCGGACACCGGGGAGCTGTTTTTT. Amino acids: CAWKPRADTGELFF.

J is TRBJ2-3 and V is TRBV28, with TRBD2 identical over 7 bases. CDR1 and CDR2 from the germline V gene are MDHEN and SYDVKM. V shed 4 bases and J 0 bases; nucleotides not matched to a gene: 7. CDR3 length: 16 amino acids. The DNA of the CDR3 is TGTGCCAGCAGTTGGTCGGGGGGACCTAGCACAGATACGCAGTATTTT. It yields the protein CASSWSGGPSTDTQYF.

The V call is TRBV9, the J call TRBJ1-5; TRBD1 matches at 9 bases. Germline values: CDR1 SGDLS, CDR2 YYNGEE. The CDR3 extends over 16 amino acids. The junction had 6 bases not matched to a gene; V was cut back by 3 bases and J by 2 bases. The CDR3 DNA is TGTGCCAGCAGCGATGGGACAGGGACGGGCAATCAGCCCCAGCATTTT. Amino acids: CASSDGTGTGNQPQHF. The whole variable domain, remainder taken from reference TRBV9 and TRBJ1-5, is DSGVTQTPKHLITATGQRVTLRCSPRSGDLSVYWYQQSLDQGLQFLIQYYNGEERAKGNILERFSAQQFPDLHSELNLSSLELGDSALYFCASSDGTGTGNQPQHFGDGTRLSIL.

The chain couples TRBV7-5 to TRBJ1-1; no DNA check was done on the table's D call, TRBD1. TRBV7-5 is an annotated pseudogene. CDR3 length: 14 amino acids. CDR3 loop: CARRKTGVPTEAFF. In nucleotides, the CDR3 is TGTGCCAGAAGAAAGACAGGGGTGCCCACTGAAGCTTTCTTT.

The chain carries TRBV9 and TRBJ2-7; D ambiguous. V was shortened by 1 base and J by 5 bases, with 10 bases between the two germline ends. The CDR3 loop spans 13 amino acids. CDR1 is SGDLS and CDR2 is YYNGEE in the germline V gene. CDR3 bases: TGTGCCAGCAGCGTACGCCCTGGGCACGAGCAGTACTTC. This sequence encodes CASSVRPGHEQYF.